In its sample, the clone carrying this T cell receptor beta chain was seen many times. The antigen remains undetermined. A junction end diverges from the germline sequence, so it may reflect a read error. This CDR3 is 11 amino acids long. Germline V CDR1 and CDR2: MNHEY, SVGAGI. The data were obtained in a study of response to subunit inactivated influenza vaccine. General study findings and limits: Each seasonal flu vaccination may recruit only limited new T cells, authors suggested.

From the RT-PCR reads, TCRdb called clonotypes with MiXCR, one entry per CDR3 protein. The top ten hold around 12% of the sample, which has around 500,000 distinct CDR3 sequences, roughly 9.8% seen once. The origin of this receptor is a man aged 50 or older who received an inactivated influenza vaccine. V and J are TRBV6-5 and TRBJ2-7; possibly TRBD2 for D (5 bases). Source: PBMCs from blood, taken more than 35 days after vaccination. The CDR3 coding sequence is TGCGCCAGCAGCGGAGGCTACGAGCAGTACTTC. This gives the protein CASSGGYEQYF.